This T cell receptor (beta chain) is drawn from a study of T cells after yellow fever vaccination. Study conclusions and caveats: Subsequent booster samples again held most clones from primary vaccination (96% CD4, roughly 91% CD8). The appearance of a small share of clonotypes in both CD4 and CD8 compartments was observed.

This CDR3 has 17 residues. V trimming: 2 bases; J trimming: 4 bases; junction bases outside the gene matches: 11. Germline loops: CDR1 SGDLS, CDR2 YYNGEE. A universal primer site and UMIs were added as TCR cDNA was made by 5'RACE template switching. TCRdb passed the 5' RACE reads through MiXCR, listing each CDR3 protein once. The sample has hundreds of thousands of distinct CDR3 sequences; roughly 14% are singletons. This clonotype was counted between two and nine times. What it recognizes is unknown. This receptor was identified in a man between 25 and 39 years old who received the YFV17D yellow fever vaccine. The chain joins TRBV9 to TRBJ2-3; TRBD1 agrees at 9 bases. The sample here was PBMCs, taken on the day of the yellow fever booster vaccination. The CDR3 DNA reads TGTGCCAGCAGCGTGAGAACCGGGACAGGGAGCCCAGATACGCAGTATTTT. Translated, it gives CASSVRTGTGSPDTQYF.